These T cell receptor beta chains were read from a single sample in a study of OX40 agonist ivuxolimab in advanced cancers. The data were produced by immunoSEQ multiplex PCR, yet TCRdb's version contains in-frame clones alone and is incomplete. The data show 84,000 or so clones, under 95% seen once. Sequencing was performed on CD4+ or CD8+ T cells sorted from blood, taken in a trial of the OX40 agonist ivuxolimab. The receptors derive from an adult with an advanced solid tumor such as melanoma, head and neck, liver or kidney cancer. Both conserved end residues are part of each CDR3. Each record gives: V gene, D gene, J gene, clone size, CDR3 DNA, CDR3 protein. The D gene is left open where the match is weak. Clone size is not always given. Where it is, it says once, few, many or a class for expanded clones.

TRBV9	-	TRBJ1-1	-	TGTGCCAGCAGCCCCCGAAGGATAGGGGACACTGAAGCTTTCTTT	CASSPRRIGDTEAFF
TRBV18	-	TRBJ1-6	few	TGTGCCAGCTCGGCTGAACAGTTTAATTCACCCCTCCACTTT	CASSAEQFNSPLHF
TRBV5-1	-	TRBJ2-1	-	TGCGCCAGCAGCTTGATTGGTAGGGGTACTGAGCAGTTCTTC	CASSLIGRGTEQFF
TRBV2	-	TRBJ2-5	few	TGTGCCAGCGGGCCCGAGAGGACCCAGTACTTC	CASGPERTQYF
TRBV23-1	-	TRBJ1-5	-	TGCGCCAGCAGTCAATCGGTTGGACGTTACAATCAGCCCCAGCATTTT	CASSQSVGRYNQPQHF
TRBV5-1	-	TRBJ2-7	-	TGCGCCAGCAGCCCGCAGAGCTCCTACGAGCAGTACTTC	CASSPQSSYEQYF
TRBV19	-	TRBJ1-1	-	TGTGCCAGTAGTAAACAGGGTAGTAACCAGAACACTGAAGCTTTCTTT	CASSKQGSNQNTEAFF
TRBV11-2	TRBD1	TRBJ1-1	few	TGTGCCAGCAGCTTAGCGGGACAGATGAACACTGAAGCTTTCTTT	CASSLAGQMNTEAFF
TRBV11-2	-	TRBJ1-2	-	TGTGCCAGCAGCTTAGAAGGGTATGGCTACACCTTC	CASSLEGYGYTF
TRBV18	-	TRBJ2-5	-	TGTGCCAGCTCACCAGGCTTTGAGCGTATCCAAGAGACCCAGTACTTC	CASSPGFERIQETQYF